This T cell receptor (beta chain) is drawn from a study of T-cell memory formation after mild COVID-19. Study as a whole: Largely donor-specific TCR clusters were found.

MiXCR, applied by TCRdb to the 5' RACE reads, yields one record per CDR3 protein. Among 350,000 to 500,000 distinct CDR3 sequences listed, 20% to 25% were seen once. Worth noting for this clonotype: The junction departs from germline at one end; a sequencing error may be responsible.

From germline, CDR1 is SQVTM and CDR2 ANQGSEA. CDR3 length equals 11 residues. The genes are TRBV29-1 and TRBJ1-2; D not certain. This clonotype originated in an adult woman who had mild COVID-19 (a few samples of this study predate the infection). Cell type and time point are not known. The sample taken for sequencing was PBMCs or a T cell subset sorted from them (not recorded which). This CDR3 is CSVQDSAGYTF. CDR3 nucleotides: TGCAGCGTTCAAGACTCGGCCGGCTACACCTTC.